The table lists the clone carrying this T cell receptor beta chain with a few counts. This entry belongs to a study of T cells in Graves' hyperthyroidism and ophthalmopathy. After removal of 7 bases from V and 3 bases from J, the junction contained 7 bases not matched to a gene. CDR1 and CDR2 (germline): GTSNPN, SVGIG (reference sequence). The CDR3 has 14 amino acids. It was RNA transcripts that yielded the amplified TCR beta CDR3 regions. When the TCR CDR3 underwent first-round RT-PCR, the HTBI primer set was used. MiXCR, run by TCRdb on the multiplex PCR reads, gives a single entry per CDR3 protein. The sample includes over 120,000 distinct CDR3 sequences, 22% of them seen just once.

The chain links TRBV30 to TRBJ2-3; 10 nucleotides align to TRBD2. The sequence was collected from a woman between 45 and 65 years old with Graves' hyperthyroidism that later progressed to Graves' ophthalmopathy. The sequenced sample consisted of blood. The CDR3 nucleotides are TGTGCCTTCGCTAGCGGGAGACGAACAGATACGCAGTATTTT. Translation gives CAFASGRRTDTQYF.